These 29 T cell receptor beta chains were sequenced from one sample in a study of cytomegalovirus exposure and HLA in healthy donors. PCR primers comprised 60 Vbeta and 13 Jbeta primers. The table came from immunoSEQ multiplex PCR; TCRdb's copy has only in-frame clones and leaves some out. The sample records about 140,000 clones, around 80% being singletons. Specimen: PBMCs. The receptors originated from a man in his forties or fifties in good health and CMV-seropositive.

This rearrangement joins TRBV19 to TRBJ2-7; tentative D call: TRBD2 (6 bases). Germline CDR1 is LNHDA and CDR2 is SQIVND (reference sequence). The CDR3 sequence is 15 residues long. V gave up 2 bases and J gave up 0 bases, with 11 bases separating them. CDR3: CASSIWGEGSYEQYF. CDR3 in DNA: TGTGCCAGTAGTATATGGGGGGAAGGCTCCTACGAGCAGTACTTC.

The sample holds a few counts of this clone. The V call is TRBV19, the J call TRBJ1-1; D is possibly TRBD1 (6 bases). This CDR3 has 15 amino acids. In germline, CDR1 is LNHDA, CDR2 SQIVND (reference sequence). V lost 5 bases, J lost 1 base, and 14 bases lay in between. The CDR3 region has the DNA TGTGCCAGTAGTGTATCATGGACAGCGAACACTGAAGCTTTCTTT. It is translated as CASSVSWTANTEAFF. The whole variable domain, filled in from reference TRBV19 and TRBJ1-1, reads DGGITQSPKYLFRKEGQNVTLSCEQNLNHDAMYWYRQDPGQGLRLIYYSQIVNDFQKGDIAEGYSVSREKKESFPLTVTSAQKNPTAFYLCASSVSWTANTEAFFGQGTRLTVV.

This clone was seen only once. V and J are TRBV7-2 and TRBJ2-7, with 12 bases matching TRBD2. Germline V lookup: CDR1 SGHTA, CDR2 FQGNSA. The CDR3 spans 16 residues. V shed 4 bases, J shed 3 bases, and the junction held 7 bases outside the gene matches. The CDR3 DNA reads as TGTGCCAGCAGCTCGAGACTAGCGGGGGCCCTCTACGAGCAGTACTTC. Translation gives CASSSRLAGALYEQYF.

The chain couples TRBV7-2 to TRBJ2-2; no reliable D call. The CDR3 consists of 15 residues. Germline V gene data show CDR1 as SGHTA and CDR2 as FQGNSA. V was clipped by 5 bases and J by 2 bases, with 12 bases between them. CDR3 bases: TGTGCCAGCAGCCCCGGAGACGTTAACACCGGGGAGCTGTTTTTT. Its protein is CASSPGDVNTGELFF.

This chain links TRBV29-1 with TRBJ2-2; D is possibly TRBD1 (5 bases). Trimming pared 1 base from V and 6 bases from J, leaving 12 bases between. The CDR3 has 14 amino acids. Germline CDR1 and CDR2: SQVTM and ANQGSEA. This CDR3 reads CSVEGQGPPGELFF. In nucleotides, the CDR3 is TGCAGCGTTGAAGGTCAGGGTCCCCCCGGGGAGCTGTTTTTT.

The chain combines TRBV6-4 with TRBJ1-5, with D tentatively TRBD1 (6 bases). The CDR3 consists of 14 residues. V was pared by 4 bases and J by 7 bases, with 14 bases between. Looked up from germline, CDR1 is MRHNA and CDR2 is SNTAGT. The CDR3 here is CASSATGFGQPQHF. CDR3 nucleotide sequence: TGTGCCAGCAGTGCCACAGGGTTCGGGCAGCCCCAGCATTTT.

This clone was found a few times. The rearrangement uses TRBV5-1 and TRBJ1-5; D uncertain. Germline CDR1 reads SGHRS; CDR2 reads YFSETQ. V lost 0 bases and J 0 bases, leaving 7 bases between the germline ends. CDR3 length: 15 amino acids. The DNA for the CDR3 is TGCGCCAGCAGCTTGGTTTCAGGTAGCAATCAGCCCCAGCATTTT. Its protein is CASSLVSGSNQPQHF.

This clone came up once. This sequence joins TRBV2 and TRBJ1-6; unclear D gene. V lost 4 bases and J lost 12, with 10 bases in between. The CDR3 has 12 residues. Germline V lookup: CDR1 SNHLY, CDR2 FYNNEI. CDR3 sequence (DNA): TGTGCCAGCAGTGGGTTGCCCGGACCCCTCCACTTT. Translation gives CASSGLPGPLHF.

In its sample, this clone was seen a few times. The chain carries TRBV5-6 and TRBJ2-7, with TRBD1 matching over 11 bases. Looked up from germline, CDR1 is SGHDT and CDR2 is YYEEEE. V was pared by 3 bases and J by 8 bases, with 4 bases of the junction left unmatched. The CDR3 runs to 13 residues. CDR3 sequence (DNA): TGTGCCAGCAGCTCTGGACAGGGGGCGAAGCAGTACTTC. It translates to CASSSGQGAKQYF. Full variable domain (remainder filled in from reference TRBV5-6 and TRBJ2-7): DAGVTQSPTHLIKTRGQQVTLRCSPKSGHDTVSWYQQALGQGPQFIFQYYEEEERQRGNFPDRFSGHQFPNYSSELNVNALLLGDSALYLCASSSGQGAKQYFGPGTRLTVT.

The CDR3 reads CASSQEVQGEQYF. The CDR3 DNA is TGTGCCAGCAGCCAAGAAGTGCAGGGCGAGCAGTACTTC. The V gene is TRBV4-2, the J gene TRBJ2-7, with D possibly matching TRBD1 (5 bases). Germline assignment: CDR1 LGHNA and CDR2 YNFKEQ. The CDR3 has 13 residues. V lost 0 bases, J lost 6 bases, and 9 bases lay in between.

V usage is TRBV6-6 and J usage is TRBJ2-2; 9 nucleotides line up with TRBD1. J gave up 6 bases and V 2 bases, and 4 bases lay outside the gene matches. CDR3 length: 15 residues. Germline CDR1 is MNHNY and CDR2 is SVGAGI (reference sequence). The CDR3 region is CASSYGDRASGELFF. The CDR3, as DNA: TGTGCCAGCAGTTACGGGGACAGGGCTTCCGGGGAGCTGTTTTTT.

The chain employs TRBV28 and TRBJ1-1, with TRBD1 identical over 7 bases. CDR1 MDHEN and CDR2 SYDVKM come from the germline V gene. This CDR3 is 17 amino acids long. V shed 6 bases, J shed 1 base, and the junction held 14 bases outside the gene matches. Here the CDR3 reads CASSENRGGTTNTEAFF. In DNA form, the CDR3 reads TGTGCCAGCAGCGAAAACAGGGGCGGAACGACGAACACTGAAGCTTTCTTT.

As regards this clone: This specimen includes other DNA sequences encoding the same CDR3. The chain has TRBV5-6 and TRBJ1-1; possible D gene TRBD1, 5 bases. Germline lookup yields CDR1 SGHDT and CDR2 YYEEEE. V was shortened by 0 bases and J by 1 base, with 7 bases between the two germline ends. The CDR3 length is 14 residues. The CDR3 here is CASSLVGGNTEAFF. For the CDR3, the DNA is TGTGCCAGCAGCTTGGTGGGGGGGAACACTGAAGCTTTCTTT.

The chain joins TRBV5-1 to TRBJ2-5, with D uncertain. Judging by the DNA end, TRBJ2-7 fits better; the J call may be wrong. The germline V gene encodes CDR1 SGHRS and CDR2 YFSETQ. CDR3 size: 14 residues. In nucleotides, the CDR3 is TGCGCCAGCAAAGGAACAGTCGGTCCCTACGAGCAGTACTTC. As protein: CASKGTVGPYEQYF.

The rearrangement links TRBV18 to TRBJ2-6, with D possibly being TRBD2 (6 bases). The CDR3 runs 17 residues. V lost 2 bases, J lost 0 bases, and 11 bases lay in between. Germline V lookup: CDR1 KGHSH, CDR2 LQKENI. CDR3 sequence reads: CASSPTSGDSGANVLTF. Here the CDR3 DNA reads TGTGCCAGCTCACCAACGTCGGGAGACTCTGGGGCCAACGTCCTGACTTTC. The full variable domain, in which reference TRBV18 and TRBJ2-6 provide the parts outside the CDR3, is NAGVMQNPRHLVRRRGQEARLRCSPMKGHSHVYWYRQLPEEGLKFMVYLQKENIIDESGMPKERFSAEFPKEGPSILRIQQVVRGDSAAYFCASSPTSGDSGANVLTFGAGSRLTVL.

This chain connects TRBV28 to TRBJ1-6; the match to TRBD1 covers 10 bases. This CDR3 comprises 14 residues. V lost 6 bases and J lost 10; bases outside the gene matches: 6. Germline V CDR1 and CDR2: MDHEN, SYDVKM. In DNA, the CDR3 is TGTGCCAGCAGCCCGACAGGGGGCGTCTCACCCCTCCACTTT. This encodes CASSPTGGVSPLHF.

The chain has TRBV5-5 and TRBJ1-4; D remains unclear. Trimming removed 3 bases from V and 5 bases from J, with 5 bases in between. CDR3 length: 12 residues. The germline V gene encodes CDR1 SGHKS and CDR2 YYEKEE (reference sequence). CDR3 coding DNA: TGTGCCAGCAGCTCGGAGAATGAAAAACTGTTTTTT. Its translation: CASSSENEKLFF. The entire variable domain, with the rest obtained from reference TRBV5-5 and TRBJ1-4, is as follows: DAGVTQSPTHLIKTRGQQVTLRCSPISGHKSVSWYQQVLGQGPQFIFQYYEKEERGRGNFPDRFSARQFPNYSSELNVNALLLGDSALYLCASSSENEKLFFGSGTQLSVL.

The chain uses TRBV5-1 and TRBJ2-7, with 12 nucleotides matching TRBD1. This CDR3 region has 14 residues. Germline-derived CDR1 and CDR2 are SGHRS and YFSETQ. J gave up 5 bases and V 4 bases, and 4 bases lay outside the gene matches. CDR3 DNA sequence: TGCGCCAGCAGCCCGGGGGACAGGGGGCACGAGCAGTACTTC. It specifies CASSPGDRGHEQYF.

The chain links TRBV5-4 to TRBJ2-3; D gene unclear. There are 14 residues in the CDR3. Germline-derived CDR1 and CDR2 are SGHNT and YYREEE (reference sequence). The V gene lost 6 bases and the J gene lost 0 bases, with 11 bases spanning the gap. The CDR3 sequence: CASKAQFSTDTQYF. The CDR3, as DNA: TGTGCCAGCAAGGCACAGTTTAGCACAGATACGCAGTATTTT.

The rearrangement uses TRBV6-1 and TRBJ2-4, with D possibly being TRBD2 (6 bases). V shed 10 bases and J shed 7 bases, with 17 bases lying between them. Germline V gene lookup returns CDR1 MNHNS and CDR2 SASEGT. The CDR3 is 13 residues long. CDR3 bases: TGTGCCACCCTATCCGGGACTGATAACATTCAGTACTTC. Its protein product is CATLSGTDNIQYF.

The V gene is TRBV4-3, the J gene TRBJ1-5; D is unresolved. The CDR3 covers 13 residues. Germline values: CDR1 LGHNA, CDR2 YSLEER. V lost 6 bases and J lost 6, with 12 bases in between. CDR3 in amino acids: CASSFELGQPQHF. The DNA of the CDR3 is TGCGCCAGCAGTTTCGAACTAGGTCAGCCCCAGCATTTT.

V usage is TRBV27 and J usage is TRBJ2-2; D might be TRBD2 (6 bases). Trimming took 7 bases from V and 5 from J, leaving 17 bases between them. The CDR3 totals 15 residues. CDR1 MNHEY and CDR2 SMNVEV come from the germline V gene (reference sequence). This chain's CDR3 is CASMVVASATGELFF. CDR3 nucleotide sequence: TGTGCCAGCATGGTGGTGGCTAGCGCGACCGGGGAGCTGTTTTTT.

The chain has TRBV6-1 and TRBJ2-3; TRBD2 might be the D (6 bases). This CDR3 region has 20 residues. Germline V lookup: CDR1 MNHNS, CDR2 SASEGT. Trimming shortened V by 4 bases and J by 7 bases, and 33 bases separated the two germline ends. The CDR3 reads CASSGVMGLAFPSSMHTQYF. As DNA, the CDR3 is TGTGCCAGCAGTGGGGTTATGGGACTGGCTTTCCCCTCTTCTATGCATACGCAGTATTTT.

V usage is TRBV27 and J usage is TRBJ2-2, with TRBD2 identical over 8 bases. V was pared by 4 bases and J by 6 bases, with 7 bases of the junction left unmatched. Germline V CDR1 and CDR2: MNHEY, SMNVEV (reference sequence). The CDR3 spans 15 residues. DNA of the CDR3: TGTGCCAGCAGTTCGGGGACTAGGCTTGCCGGGGAGCTGTTTTTT. This translates into CASSSGTRLAGELFF.

The rearrangement links TRBV7-2 to TRBJ1-2, with unresolved D. There are 14 residues in the CDR3. V lost 1 base, J lost 0 bases, and 6 bases lay in between. CDR1 and CDR2 (germline): SGHTA, FQGNSA. The CDR3 sequence is CASSLGEANYGYTF. CDR3 nucleotide sequence: TGTGCCAGCAGCTTAGGAGAAGCTAACTATGGCTACACCTTC.

The chain has TRBV6-5 and TRBJ2-7, with TRBD1 identical over 10 bases. Germline assignment: CDR1 MNHEY and CDR2 SVGAGI. Trimming at V came to 1 base and at J to 7 bases, leaving 10 bases not matched to a gene. This CDR3 region has 16 residues. The chain's CDR3 is CASSYLPGQGKGEQYF. In DNA form, the CDR3 reads TGTGCCAGCAGTTACTTACCGGGACAGGGGAAAGGTGAGCAGTACTTC.

The rearrangement links TRBV27 to TRBJ2-7, with 9 nucleotides matching TRBD1. There are 17 residues in the CDR3. Trimming at V came to 0 bases and at J to 3 bases, leaving 9 bases not matched to a gene. The germline V gene encodes CDR1 MNHEY and CDR2 SMNVEV (reference sequence). The CDR3 here is CASSLSFPGQGHYEQYF. CDR3 coding DNA: TGTGCCAGCAGTTTATCCTTTCCGGGACAGGGTCACTACGAGCAGTACTTC.

V is TRBV28 and J is TRBJ2-7; D uncertain. Germline lookup yields CDR1 MDHEN and CDR2 SYDVKM. CDR3 length: 14 amino acids. V was shortened by 6 bases and J by 0 bases, with 12 bases between the two germline ends. This CDR3 reads CASRRSGSSYEQYF. The DNA for the CDR3 is TGTGCCAGCAGGAGATCCGGGTCCTCCTACGAGCAGTACTTC.

V and J are TRBV19 and TRBJ2-1; tentative D call: TRBD2 (6 bases). With 6 bases removed from V and 7 bases from J, the gap between germline ends came to 16 bases. The CDR3 is 14 residues long. CDR1 is LNHDA and CDR2 is SQIVND in the germline V gene (reference sequence). The CDR3 reads CASSPQTRVNEQFF. CDR3 in DNA: TGTGCCAGTAGCCCCCAGACTAGGGTAAATGAGCAGTTCTTC.